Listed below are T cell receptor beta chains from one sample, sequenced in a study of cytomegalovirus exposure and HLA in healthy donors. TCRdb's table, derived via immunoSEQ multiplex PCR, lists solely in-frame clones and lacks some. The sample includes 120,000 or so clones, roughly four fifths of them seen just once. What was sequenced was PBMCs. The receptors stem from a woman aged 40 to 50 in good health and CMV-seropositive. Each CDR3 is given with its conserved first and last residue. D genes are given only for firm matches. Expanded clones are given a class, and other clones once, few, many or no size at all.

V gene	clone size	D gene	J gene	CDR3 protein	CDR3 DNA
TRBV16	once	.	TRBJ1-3	CASSQRSPGNTIYF	TGTGCCAGCAGCCAAAGGAGTCCTGGAAACACCATATATTTT
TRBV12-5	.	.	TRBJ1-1	CASGWGGTEAFF	TGTGCTAGTGGTTGGGGGGGGACTGAAGCTTTCTTT
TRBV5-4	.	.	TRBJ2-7	CASSPRPAGLGEQYF	TGTGCCAGCAGCCCCCGACCAGCGGGTCTCGGCGAGCAGTACTTC
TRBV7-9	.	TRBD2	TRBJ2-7	CSSSPRTSHYEQYF	TGTTCCAGCAGCCCACGGACTAGCCATTACGAGCAGTACTTC
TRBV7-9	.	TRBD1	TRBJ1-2	CASSLGQGNSYGYTF	TGTGCCAGCAGCTTGGGACAGGGCAATTCCTATGGCTACACCTTC
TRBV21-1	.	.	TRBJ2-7	CASSKYRVLNRVTYEQYF	TGTGCCAGCAGCAAATATCGAGTCTTGAACAGGGTCACATACGAGCAGTACTTC
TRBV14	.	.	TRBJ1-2	CASSQDLNNYGYTF	TGTGCCAGCAGCCAAGATCTAAATAACTATGGCTACACCTTC
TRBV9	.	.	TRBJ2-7	CASSVGATSRDEQYF	TGTGCCAGCAGCGTGGGGGCGACTAGCAGGGACGAGCAGTACTTC
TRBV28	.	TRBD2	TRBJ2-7	CASGASGNHEQYF	TGTGCCAGTGGGGCTAGCGGTAACCACGAGCAGTACTTC
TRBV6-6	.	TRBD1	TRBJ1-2	CASSYSKGALGGYTF	TGTGCCAGCAGTTACTCGAAGGGGGCGCTAGGCGGCTACACCTTC
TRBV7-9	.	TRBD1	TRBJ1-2	CASRVMDGTGVYGYTF	TGTGCCAGCAGAGTCATGGACGGCACAGGGGTCTATGGCTACACCTTC
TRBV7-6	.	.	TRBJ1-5	CASSPGGGRPVDQPQHF	TGTGCCAGCAGCCCGGGGGGGGGTCGCCCGGTAGATCAGCCCCAGCATTTT
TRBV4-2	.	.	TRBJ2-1	CASSQDSGSSVYEQFF	TGTGCCAGCAGCCAAGACTCCGGGAGCTCGGTATACGAGCAGTTCTTC
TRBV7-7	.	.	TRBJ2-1	CASSLRMVGGEQFF	TGTGCTAGCAGCCTTAGGATGGTAGGGGGTGAGCAGTTCTTC
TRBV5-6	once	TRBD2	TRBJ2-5	CASSQLLAENQETQYF	TGTGCCAGCAGCCAATTACTAGCGGAGAACCAAGAGACCCAGTACTTC
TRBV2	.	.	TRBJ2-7	CASSAPPGEQYF	TGTGCCAGCAGTGCCCCCCCGGGGGAGCAGTACTTC
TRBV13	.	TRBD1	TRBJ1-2	CASRGGETGVYGYTF	TGTGCCAGCAGAGGGGGAGAGACAGGGGTCTATGGCTACACCTTC
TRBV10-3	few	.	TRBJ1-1	CAITGPGNTEAFF	TGTGCCATCACCGGTCCCGGGAACACTGAAGCTTTCTTT
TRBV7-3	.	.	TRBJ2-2	CASSNSGELFF	TGTGCCAGCAGCAACAGCGGGGAGCTGTTTTTT
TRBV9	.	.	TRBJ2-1	CASSPLSLNRNEQFF	TGTGCCAGCAGCCCACTAAGCCTAAACAGGAATGAGCAGTTCTTC
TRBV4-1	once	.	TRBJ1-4	CASSQEHVFRNEKLFF	TGCGCCAGCAGCCAAGAACACGTCTTCCGTAATGAAAAACTGTTTTTT
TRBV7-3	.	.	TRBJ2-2	CASSLRDSLTGELFF	TGTGCCAGCAGCCTCCGGGACTCCCTCACCGGGGAGCTGTTTTTT
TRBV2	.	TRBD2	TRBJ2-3	CASRPAGGTRGTQYF	TGTGCCAGCAGGCCAGCGGGAGGCACAAGGGGTACGCAGTATTTT
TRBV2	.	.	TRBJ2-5	CASSEAWQSETQYF	TGTGCCAGCAGTGAAGCGTGGCAGTCCGAGACCCAGTACTTC